The T cell receptor (beta chain) described here comes from a study of cytomegalovirus exposure and HLA in healthy donors. Study conclusions and caveats: Several of the most significant clusters appeared linked to common viral pathogens, based on a later analysis. Cytomegalovirus-associated status was assigned to about 180 TCR beta chains.

PCR amplification relied on 60 Vbeta primers (plus 13 Jbeta primers). Method: immunoSEQ multiplex PCR; TCRdb's copy keeps in-frame clones and lacks some. This sample's table has about 170,000 clones. As to this clone: Antigen unknown.

The receptor was derived from a woman aged 18-29 years in good health and CMV-seropositive. The sequencing input was PBMCs.

Here the CDR3 reads CASSLGVAGRLDTQYF. Written as DNA, the CDR3 is TGTGCCAGCAGCCTCGGAGTAGCGGGACGATTAGATACGCAGTATTTT. This chain links TRBV7-7 with TRBJ2-3, with 8 bases fitting TRBD2. Germline V gene sequence: CDR1 SSHAT, CDR2 FNYEAQ (reference sequence). The CDR3 sequence is 16 residues long. The V segment lost 5 bases and the J segment 5 bases; nucleotides outside the gene matches: 12.